Listed below are T cell receptor beta chains from one sample, sequenced in a study of blood T cell repertoires in COVID-19. TCRdb keeps only in-frame clones here, not all; method: immunoSEQ multiplex PCR. Of roughly 250,000 clones in the sample, around nine tenths were seen once. The specimen was PBMCs or T cells enriched from blood (not recorded which). The receptors derive from a man in his forties who had recovered from COVID-19. CDR3s include the opening cysteine and the closing phenylalanine or tryptophan. A D gene is named only where the DNA matches it firmly. Not every row has a clone size; where given, it reads once, few, many or a size class.

J gene | D gene | clone size | V gene | CDR3 DNA | CDR3 protein
TRBJ2-4 | - | - | TRBV11-3 | TGTGCCAGCAGCTCCCAGGGGCGAGGGGCCATTCAGTACTTC | CASSSQGRGAIQYF
TRBJ1-2 | TRBD1 | - | TRBV5-1 | TGCGCCAGCAGTATCGGACAGGGAGCCAACTATGGCTACACCTTC | CASSIGQGANYGYTF
TRBJ2-7 | TRBD2 | - | TRBV29-1 | TGCAGCGCCGTAGCGGGAGGTCCCTACGAGCAGTACTTC | CSAVAGGPYEQYF
TRBJ1-2 | TRBD1 | - | TRBV11-2 | TGTGCCAGCAGCTTAGGTAGGACAGGGAGTGGCTACACCTTC | CASSLGRTGSGYTF
TRBJ1-2 | - | - | TRBV12-2 | TGTGCAAGTCGCCCGCCCGGGACAGGGAAGGGCTACACCTTC | CASRPPGTGKGYTF
TRBJ1-2 | - | once | TRBV28 | TGTGCCAGCAGTATTCCTCGGGGAGAGTCAGACTATGGCTACACCTTC | CASSIPRGESDYGYTF
TRBJ2-7 | TRBD1 | - | TRBV5-6 | TGTGCCAGCAGCTTACAGGGGCCTTTCTACGAGCAGTACTTC | CASSLQGPFYEQYF
TRBJ1-5 | - | - | TRBV28 | TGTGCCAGCAGTTTCGACAGCAAACCAGGGAATCAGCCCCAGCATTTT | CASSFDSKPGNQPQHF
TRBJ1-3 | - | once | TRBV12-3/TRBV12-4 | TGTGCCAGCAGTTCCGGAGGCCGAAACACCATATATTTT | CASSSGGRNTIYF
TRBJ2-6 | - | - | TRBV4-1 | TGCGCCAGCAGCCTCCCTGAGGGAATGGCCGGGGCCAACGTCCTGACTTTC | CASSLPEGMAGANVLTF
TRBJ2-7 | - | - | TRBV7-2 | TGTGCCAGCAGCTTAGGTCCAGGGAAGGACGAGCAGTACTTC | CASSLGPGKDEQYF
TRBJ2-1 | TRBD1 | - | TRBV3-1/TRBV3-2 | TGTGCCAGCAAAGACGACAGGGCAGATGAGCAGTTCTTC | CASKDDRADEQFF
TRBJ2-1 | TRBD2 | - | TRBV10-3 | TGTGCCATCAGTACCTACACTAGCGGGACTATCAATGAGCAGTTCTTC | CAISTYTSGTINEQFF
TRBJ1-4 | TRBD1 | - | TRBV7-2 | TGTGCCAGCAGCTTAGTGGGACAGGGGGCTGAAAAACTGTTTTTT | CASSLVGQGAEKLFF
TRBJ1-1 | TRBD1 | - | TRBV18 | TGTGCCAGCTCACCACTAGGTTTCGGACAGGGGCACACTGAAGCTTTCTTT | CASSPLGFGQGHTEAFF
TRBJ2-5 | - | - | TRBV11-2 | TGTGCCAGCAGCTCAGGGTCGGAGACCCAGTACTTC | CASSSGSETQYF
TRBJ2-7 | TRBD1 | - | TRBV5-1 | TGCGCCAGCAGCAAGACAGGGGGAAGCTCAAACTACGAGCAGTACTTC | CASSKTGGSSNYEQYF
TRBJ2-2 | TRBD2 | - | TRBV5-4 | TGTGCCAGCAGCGGGAGACTAGCGGGGACGAACACCGGGGAGCTGTTTTTT | CASSGRLAGTNTGELFF
TRBJ2-2 | - | once | TRBV6-5 | TGTGCCAGCATGGGCAGCTGGAACACCGGGGAGCTGTTTTTT | CASMGSWNTGELFF
TRBJ2-3 | - | - | TRBV5-1 | TGCGCCAGCAGCTTACCTGGGAGCGGGAGCACAGATACGCAGTATTTT | CASSLPGSGSTDTQYF
TRBJ2-1 | - | - | TRBV20-1 | TGCAGTGCTAGTTTAATTTATTTCAGGGATCGGGATGAGCAGTTCTTC | CSASLIYFRDRDEQFF
TRBJ1-2 | - | - | TRBV27 | TGTGCCAGCAGTTCAAGGAAACAAGGGGGTGGCGGTGGTGAGAACTATGGCTACACCTTC | CASSSRKQGGGGGENYGYTF
TRBJ1-5 | TRBD1 | - | TRBV7-9 | TGTGCCAGCACCCGGGGACAGGGAGACCAGCCCCAGCATTTT | CASTRGQGDQPQHF
TRBJ2-1 | - | - | TRBV5-4 | TGTGCCAGCAGCCCCCGAGGAATAGACATCGGGGATGAGCAGTTCTTC | CASSPRGIDIGDEQFF
TRBJ1-1 | - | few | TRBV6-1 | TGTGCCAGCAGTGAAACGAGGAACACTGAAGCTTTCTTT | CASSETRNTEAFF
TRBJ2-7 | TRBD2 | - | TRBV7-9 | TGTGCCAGCAGCGCCCCGGGACTAGAAAGGGAGCAGTACTTC | CASSAPGLEREQYF
TRBJ2-7 | - | - | TRBV5-1 | TGCGCCAGCAGCTTGGCCCGTTCCTACGAGCAGTACTTC | CASSLARSYEQYF
TRBJ1-6 | - | - | TRBV11-3 | TGTGCCAGCAGCTTACTACGGGACAAGTCACCCCTCCACTTT | CASSLLRDKSPLHF
TRBJ2-5 | TRBD2 | - | TRBV3-1/TRBV3-2 | TGTGCCAGCAGCTCGCGACTAGCGGGGGGTCCAGAGACCCAGTACTTC | CASSSRLAGGPETQYF
TRBJ1-4 | - | - | TRBV14 | TGTGCCAGCAGCCTTCTCTCGGGAAAACTGTTTTTT | CASSLLSGKLFF
TRBJ1-1 | - | - | TRBV7-8 | TGTGCCAGCAGCTTAGCGCGGATTTTGAACACTGAAGCTTTCTTT | CASSLARILNTEAFF
TRBJ2-1 | - | - | TRBV2 | TGTGCCAGCAGTGCCGGGACTTGGAACAATGAGCAGTTCTTC | CASSAGTWNNEQFF
TRBJ2-7 | TRBD2 | - | TRBV13 | TGTGCCAGCAGTCATACTAGCGGGGATTCCTACGAGCAGTACTTC | CASSHTSGDSYEQYF
TRBJ2-7 | - | - | TRBV6-4 | TGTGCCAGCAGCCAGGGCCCAACCTACGAGCAGTACTTC | CASSQGPTYEQYF
TRBJ1-1 | - | - | TRBV9 | TGTGCCAGCAGCGTACAGGCCTGGAACACTGAAGCTTTCTTT | CASSVQAWNTEAFF
TRBJ1-2 | TRBD1 | few | TRBV5-6 | TGTGCCAGCAGCCCGGGCAGGGGGCGCCCCCGGGATGGCTACACCTTC | CASSPGRGRPRDGYTF
TRBJ1-2 | TRBD1 | - | TRBV27 | TGTGCCAGCGGACAGGGGGGAAACTATGGCTACACCTTC | CASGQGGNYGYTF
TRBJ2-7 | TRBD2 | - | TRBV6-1 | TGTGCCAGCAGTGAGGGATCGGGGGGGGGTTCCTACGAGCAGTACTTC | CASSEGSGGGSYEQYF
TRBJ2-1 | - | - | TRBV5-5 | TGTGCCAGCAGATGGGGGGGCCAGTACAATGAGCAGTTCTTC | CASRWGGQYNEQFF
TRBJ2-2 | - | - | TRBV4-1 | TGCGCCAGCAGCCAAGGAGTCTTCCCCGGGGAGCTGTTTTTT | CASSQGVFPGELFF
TRBJ1-2 | - | - | TRBV9 | TGTGCCAGCAGCGTAGGGTGGGTAGGAGGTAACTATGGCTACACCTTC | CASSVGWVGGNYGYTF
TRBJ2-1 | TRBD2 | - | TRBV12-5 | TGTGCTAGTGGTTCCCGGGACTATGTTAGTGAGCAGTTCTTC | CASGSRDYVSEQFF
TRBJ1-3 | TRBD1 | - | TRBV19 | TGTGCCAGTAGCGCCACAGGGGCCAGCTCTGGAAACACCATATATTTT | CASSATGASSGNTIYF
TRBJ1-6 | - | few | TRBV5-1 | TGCGCCAGCAGCTTGACAGGTTATTCACCCCTCCACTTT | CASSLTGYSPLHF
TRBJ2-3 | - | once | TRBV5-1 | TGCGCCAGCAGCACGGAGCGGCCTAGCACAGATACGCAGTATTTT | CASSTERPSTDTQYF
TRBJ1-5 | - | - | TRBV28 | TGTGCCAGTGCGGTAGGGGGATTTAATAGCAATCAGCCCCAGCATTTT | CASAVGGFNSNQPQHF
TRBJ1-1 | - | - | TRBV5-1 | TGCGCCAGCAGCTTGGATGGAGGGATAGACACTGAAGCTTTCTTT | CASSLDGGIDTEAFF
TRBJ2-3 | TRBD1 | - | TRBV15 | TGTGCCACCAGCAGACAGGGGGCGATGAGAACAGATACGCAGTATTTT | CATSRQGAMRTDTQYF
TRBJ1-5 | - | - | TRBV2 | TGTGCCAGCAGTCCAGGTGGCCCTCAGCCCCAGCATTTT | CASSPGGPQPQHF
TRBJ2-3 | TRBD1 | - | TRBV27 | TGTGCCAGCAGTGGAGGGACAGGGGGTTCAGATACGCAGTATTTT | CASSGGTGGSDTQYF
TRBJ1-2 | - | - | TRBV6-5 | TGTGCCAGCAGTTACTCGACCGGGGTCCGGGTCTATGGCTACACCTTC | CASSYSTGVRVYGYTF
TRBJ1-1 | - | - | TRBV3-1/TRBV3-2 | TGTGCCAGCAGCCCCCTTCCCGGGCGGGTGAACACTGAAGCTTTCTTT | CASSPLPGRVNTEAFF
TRBJ2-7 | - | once | TRBV7-8 | TGTGCCAGCAGCCTTAGCGATTACGAGCAGTACTTC | CASSLSDYEQYF
TRBJ2-2 | TRBD1 | - | TRBV4-3 | TGCGCCAGCAGCCAGAGGACAGGGCCCTACACCGGGGAGCTGTTTTTT | CASSQRTGPYTGELFF
TRBJ2-1 | TRBD2 | - | TRBV19 | TGTGCCAGTAGTCTCACCGGGACTAGCTTCAATGAGCAGTTCTTC | CASSLTGTSFNEQFF